This T cell receptor (beta chain) was sequenced during a study of shared T cell receptors in the human thymus. The germline V gene encodes CDR1 SNHLY and CDR2 FYNNEI. The CDR3 runs 15 residues. V gave up 8 bases and J gave up 4 bases; unmatched junction bases: 5. Assay: immunoSEQ multiplex PCR; the TCRdb copy retains only in-frame clones and omits some. The table records hundreds of thousands of clones, around 87% of them present only once. This sample also appeared in a second study, on human thymus T cells. That source reports: Repertoires from thymus and blood appeared to show biased V and J gene usage.

The clonotype originates from a boy under three years old with a congenital heart defect. What was sequenced was thymocytes. The gene calls are TRBV2 and TRBJ2-1; 13 positions agree with TRBD2. As DNA, the CDR3 is TGTGCCAGCCCTCGGACTAGCGGGAGATACAATGAGCAGTTCTTC. Encoded protein: CASPRTSGRYNEQFF.